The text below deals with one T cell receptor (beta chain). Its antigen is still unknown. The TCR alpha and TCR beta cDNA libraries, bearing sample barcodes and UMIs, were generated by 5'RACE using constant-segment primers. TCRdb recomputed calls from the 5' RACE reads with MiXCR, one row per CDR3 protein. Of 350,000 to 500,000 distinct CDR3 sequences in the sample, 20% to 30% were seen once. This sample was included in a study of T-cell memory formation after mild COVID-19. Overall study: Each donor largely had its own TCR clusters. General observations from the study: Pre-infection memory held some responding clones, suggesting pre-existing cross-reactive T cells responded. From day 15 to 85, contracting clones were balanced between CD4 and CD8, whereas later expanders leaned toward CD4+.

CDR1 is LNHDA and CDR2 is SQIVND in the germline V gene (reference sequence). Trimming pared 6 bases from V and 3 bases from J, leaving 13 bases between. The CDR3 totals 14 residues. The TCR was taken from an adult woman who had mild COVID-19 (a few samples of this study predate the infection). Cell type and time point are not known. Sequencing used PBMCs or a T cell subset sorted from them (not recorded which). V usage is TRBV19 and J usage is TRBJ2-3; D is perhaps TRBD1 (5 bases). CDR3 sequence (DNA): TGTGCCAGTAGATACCCTAGGGGTACAGATACGCAGTATTTT. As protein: CASRYPRGTDTQYF.